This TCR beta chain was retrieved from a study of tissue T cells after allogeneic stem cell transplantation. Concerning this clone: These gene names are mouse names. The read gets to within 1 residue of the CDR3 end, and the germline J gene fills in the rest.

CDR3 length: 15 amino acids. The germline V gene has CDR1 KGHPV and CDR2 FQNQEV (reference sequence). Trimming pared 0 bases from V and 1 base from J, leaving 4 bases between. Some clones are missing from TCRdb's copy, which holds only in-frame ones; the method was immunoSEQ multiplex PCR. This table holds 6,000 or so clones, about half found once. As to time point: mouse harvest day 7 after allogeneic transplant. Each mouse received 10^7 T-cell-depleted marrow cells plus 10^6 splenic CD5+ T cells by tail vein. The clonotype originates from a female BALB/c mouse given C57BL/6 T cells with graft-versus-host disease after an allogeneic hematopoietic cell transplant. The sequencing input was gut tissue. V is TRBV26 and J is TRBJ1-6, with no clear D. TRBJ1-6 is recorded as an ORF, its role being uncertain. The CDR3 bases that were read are TGTGCCAGCAGTCTGTCACAGTCCTATAATTCGCCCCTCTAC. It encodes CASSLSQSYNSPLY. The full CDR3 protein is CASSLSQSYNSPLYF.